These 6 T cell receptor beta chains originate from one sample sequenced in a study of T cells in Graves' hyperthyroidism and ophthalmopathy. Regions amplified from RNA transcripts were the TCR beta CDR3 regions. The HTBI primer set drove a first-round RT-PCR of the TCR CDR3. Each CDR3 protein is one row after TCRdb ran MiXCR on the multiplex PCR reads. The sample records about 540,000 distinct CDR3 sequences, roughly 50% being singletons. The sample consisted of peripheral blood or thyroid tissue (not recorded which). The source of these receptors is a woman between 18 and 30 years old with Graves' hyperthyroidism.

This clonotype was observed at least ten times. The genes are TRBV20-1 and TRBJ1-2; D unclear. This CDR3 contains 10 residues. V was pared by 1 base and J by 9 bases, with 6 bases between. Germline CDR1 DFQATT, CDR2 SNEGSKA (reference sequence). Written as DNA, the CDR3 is TGCAGTGCTAGAGGCGATAGCTACACCTTC. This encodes CSARGDSYTF.

The CDR3 DNA reads TGCAGCGTCTCTGGCAGGGGGACCGGGGAGCTGTTTTTT. Its protein product is CSVSGRGTGELFF. J is TRBJ2-2 and V is TRBV29-1; 7 bases fit TRBD1. This CDR3 contains 13 residues. The germline gives CDR1 SQVTM, CDR2 ANQGSEA. The J segment lost 5 bases and the V segment lost 6 bases, leaving 6 bases of the junction unmatched.

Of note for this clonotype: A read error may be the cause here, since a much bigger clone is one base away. CDR3 nucleotide sequence: TGTGCCGCCCAACAGGGGGACACTGAAGCTTTCTTT. It specifies CAAQQGDTEAFF. The rearrangement uses TRBV10-3 and TRBJ1-1; TRBD1 aligns across 8 bases. This CDR3 is built from 12 residues. Looked up from germline, CDR1 is ENHRY and CDR2 is SYGVKD. The J segment lost 3 bases and the V segment lost 11 bases, leaving 5 bases of the junction unmatched.

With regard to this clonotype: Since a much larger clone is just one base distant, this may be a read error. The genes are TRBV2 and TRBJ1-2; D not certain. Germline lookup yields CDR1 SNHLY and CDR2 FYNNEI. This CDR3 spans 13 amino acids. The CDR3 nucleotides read TGTGCCGGCAGCCTGGGAGTGGAGAGGAGCTACACCTTC. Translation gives CAGSLGVERSYTF.

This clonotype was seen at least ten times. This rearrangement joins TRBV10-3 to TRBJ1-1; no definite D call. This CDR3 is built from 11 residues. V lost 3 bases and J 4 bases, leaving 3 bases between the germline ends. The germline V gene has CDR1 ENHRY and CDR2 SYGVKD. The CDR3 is CAISDPTEAFF. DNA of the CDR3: TGTGCCATCAGTGATCCCACTGAAGCTTTCTTT.

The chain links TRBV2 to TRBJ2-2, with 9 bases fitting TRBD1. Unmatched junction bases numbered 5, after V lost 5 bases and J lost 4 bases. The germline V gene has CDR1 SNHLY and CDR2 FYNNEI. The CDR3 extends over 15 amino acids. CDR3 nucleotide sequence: TGTGCCAGCAGTCCGGGACAGGGAGTCACCGGGGAGCTGTTTTTT. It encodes CASSPGQGVTGELFF.